This TCR beta chain was profiled in a study of blood T cell repertoires in COVID-19. As for the study in general: From the United States, Italy and Spain came samples of acute and convalescent COVID-19. Sources were T cells, B-cell-depleted T cells, or PBMCs; the material itself was cDNA or gDNA.

Original processing notes: How many nucleated cells were present was estimated from reference gene primer amplification. Data came from immunoSEQ multiplex PCR; TCRdb stores just in-frame clones and leaves some out. V and J calls and clone size are copied from that table; D and trimming were computed from the DNA. The table records 150,000 to 250,000 clones, 70% to 85% of them present only once. The CDR3 runs 16 residues. J gave up 5 bases and V 1 base, and 2 bases lay outside the gene matches. Germline V gene data show CDR1 as KGHDR and CDR2 as SFDVKD. Sequencing was done on a sample of peripheral blood. The receptor's source is a human donor with acute or convalescent COVID-19. The donor label of this sample is uncertain. The chain recombines TRBV24-1 with TRBJ2-3; 13 bases align to TRBD2. The DNA for the CDR3 is TGTGCCACCAGTGATTTCGGACTAGCGGGAGAAGATACGCAGTATTTT. Its translation is CATSDFGLAGEDTQYF.